These 3 T cell receptor beta chains came from one sample sequenced in a study of T-cell reconstitution after alpha-beta-depleted transplantation in children. This sample's TCRbeta library carried unique molecular identifier barcodes. One entry per CDR3 protein results from TCRdb running MiXCR on the PCR reads. The table shows about 250,000 distinct CDR3 sequences, with more than 20% occurring only once. The sample in question was PBMCs, mostly from graft donor cells, obtained 360 days after TCRalphabeta/CD19-depleted stem cell transplant. The receptor source for this set is a female patient aged 2-9 years who had a stem cell transplant for congenital amegakaryocytic thrombocytopenia, so the T cells may come from the graft donor.

This clonotype was seen only a few times. V and J are TRBV12-3 or TRBV12-4 and TRBJ1-5, with unresolved D. The CDR3 is made up of 14 amino acids. Between the trimmed V and J ends, which lost 1 base and 6 bases, there was a span of 10 bases. CDR3 DNA: TGTGCCAGCAGTTTAGGAGGTCTGGGTCAGCCCCAGCATTTT. This codes for CASSLGGLGQPQHF.

The V and J genes are TRBV5-1 and TRBJ2-5, with 10 bases lining up with TRBD2. Germline CDR1 reads SGHRS; CDR2 reads YFSETQ. The V segment lost 2 bases and the J segment 4 bases; nucleotides outside the gene matches: 5. There are 15 residues in the CDR3. The CDR3 loop reads CASSFLAGEGETQYF. The CDR3 DNA is TGCGCCAGCAGCTTCCTAGCGGGGGAGGGAGAGACCCAGTACTTC.

V is TRBV14 and J is TRBJ2-1, with TRBD2 matching over 12 bases. Germline values: CDR1 SGHDN, CDR2 FVKESK. J lost 7 bases, V lost 4 bases, and 8 bases had no gene match. The CDR3 has 16 amino acids. CDR3 sequence (DNA): TGTGCCAGCAGCCCTGCACTAGCGGGAGGAGTAAATGAGCAGTTCTTC. It is translated as CASSPALAGGVNEQFF.